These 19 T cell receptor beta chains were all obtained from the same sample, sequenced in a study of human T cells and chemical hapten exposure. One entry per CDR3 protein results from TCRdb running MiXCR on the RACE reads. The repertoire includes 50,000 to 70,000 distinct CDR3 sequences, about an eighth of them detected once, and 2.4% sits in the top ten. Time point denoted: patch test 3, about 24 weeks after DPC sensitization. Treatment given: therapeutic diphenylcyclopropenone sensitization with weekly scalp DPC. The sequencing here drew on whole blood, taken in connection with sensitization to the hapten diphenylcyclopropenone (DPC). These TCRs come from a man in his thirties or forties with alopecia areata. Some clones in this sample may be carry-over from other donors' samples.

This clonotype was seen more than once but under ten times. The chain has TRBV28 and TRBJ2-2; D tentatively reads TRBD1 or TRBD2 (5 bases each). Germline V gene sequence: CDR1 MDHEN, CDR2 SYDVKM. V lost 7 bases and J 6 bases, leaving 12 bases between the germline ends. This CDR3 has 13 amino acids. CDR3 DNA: TGTGCCAGCACCTTGAGAGGGGCCGGGGAGCTGTTTTTT. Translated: CASTLRGAGELFF.

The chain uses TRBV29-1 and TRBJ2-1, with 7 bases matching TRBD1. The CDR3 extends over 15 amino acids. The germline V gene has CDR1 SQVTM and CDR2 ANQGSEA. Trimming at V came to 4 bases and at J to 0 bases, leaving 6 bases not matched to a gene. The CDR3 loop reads CSVGGQSISYNEQFF. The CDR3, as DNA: TGCAGCGTTGGGGGACAGTCAATCTCCTACAATGAGCAGTTCTTC.

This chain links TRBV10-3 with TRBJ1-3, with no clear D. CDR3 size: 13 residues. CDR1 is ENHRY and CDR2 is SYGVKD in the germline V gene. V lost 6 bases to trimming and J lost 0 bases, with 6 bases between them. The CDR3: CAISGVSGNTIYF. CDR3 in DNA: TGTGCCATCAGCGGGGTCTCTGGAAACACCATATATTTT.

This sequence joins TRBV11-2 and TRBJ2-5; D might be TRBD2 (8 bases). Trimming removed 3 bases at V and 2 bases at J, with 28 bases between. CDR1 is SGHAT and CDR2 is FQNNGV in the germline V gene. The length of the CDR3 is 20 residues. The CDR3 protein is CASSFPRGGGQRGSQETQYF. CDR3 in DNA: TGTGCCAGCAGCTTCCCCCGAGGCGGGGGACAGCGGGGGTCTCAAGAGACCCAGTACTTC.

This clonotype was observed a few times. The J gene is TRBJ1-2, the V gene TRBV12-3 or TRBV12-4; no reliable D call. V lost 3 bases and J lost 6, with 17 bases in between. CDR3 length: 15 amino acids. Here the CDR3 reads CASSFLRDPRDGYTF. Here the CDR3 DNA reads TGTGCCAGCAGTTTTTTGAGGGATCCGAGGGATGGCTACACCTTC.

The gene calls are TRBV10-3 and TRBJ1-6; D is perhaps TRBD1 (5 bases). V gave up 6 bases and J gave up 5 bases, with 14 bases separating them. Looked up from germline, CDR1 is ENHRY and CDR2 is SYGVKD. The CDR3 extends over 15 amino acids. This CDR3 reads CAISLRDDDNSPLHF. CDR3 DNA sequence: TGTGCCATCAGCCTCCGGGACGATGATAATTCACCCCTCCACTTT.

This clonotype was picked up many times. CDR3 region: CSASRDRGLANTGELFF. CDR3 DNA: TGCAGCGCCAGTAGGGACAGGGGCCTCGCGAACACCGGGGAGCTGTTTTTT. V gene TRBV29-1 combines with J gene TRBJ2-2; the match to TRBD1 covers 10 bases. Germline lookup yields CDR1 SQVTM and CDR2 ANQGSEA. The length of the CDR3 is 17 residues. J was trimmed by 0 bases and V by 7 bases; bases with no gene match: 11.

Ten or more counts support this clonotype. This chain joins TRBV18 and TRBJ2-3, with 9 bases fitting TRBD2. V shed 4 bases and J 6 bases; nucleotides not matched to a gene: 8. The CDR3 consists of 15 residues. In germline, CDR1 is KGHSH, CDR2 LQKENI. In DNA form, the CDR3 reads TGTGCCAGCTCACTCGGACTAGCGCTTACGGATACGCAGTATTTT. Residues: CASSLGLALTDTQYF. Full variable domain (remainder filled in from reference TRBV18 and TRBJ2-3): NAGVMQNPRHLVRRRGQEARLRCSPMKGHSHVYWYRQLPEEGLKFMVYLQKENIIDESGMPKERFSAEFPKEGPSILRIQQVVRGDSAAYFCASSLGLALTDTQYFGPGTRLTVL.

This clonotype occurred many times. The CDR3 coding sequence is TGTGCCAGCAGTGACTCGGCTAGCGGAGGGGCCAATGAGCAGTTCTTC. It encodes CASSDSASGGANEQFF. V gene TRBV6-4 combines with J gene TRBJ2-1; 7 positions agree with TRBD2. J was trimmed by 6 bases and V by 0 bases; bases with no gene match: 8. The length of the CDR3 is 16 residues. The germline V gene encodes CDR1 MRHNA and CDR2 SNTAGT.

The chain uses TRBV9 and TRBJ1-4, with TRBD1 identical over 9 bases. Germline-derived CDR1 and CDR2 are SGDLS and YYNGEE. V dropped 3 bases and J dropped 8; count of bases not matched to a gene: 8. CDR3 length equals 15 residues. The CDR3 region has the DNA TGTGCCAGCAGCGGATCCGGGACAGGGAGCGAAAAACTGTTTTTT. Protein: CASSGSGTGSEKLFF.

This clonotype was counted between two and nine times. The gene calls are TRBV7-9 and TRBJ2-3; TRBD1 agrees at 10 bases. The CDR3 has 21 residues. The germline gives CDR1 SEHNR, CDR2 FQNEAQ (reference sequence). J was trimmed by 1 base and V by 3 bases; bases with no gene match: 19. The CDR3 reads CASSFPGTGASTPLGTDTQYF. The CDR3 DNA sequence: TGTGCCAGCAGCTTCCCCGGGACAGGGGCCTCGACCCCCTTAGGCACAGATACGCAGTATTTT.

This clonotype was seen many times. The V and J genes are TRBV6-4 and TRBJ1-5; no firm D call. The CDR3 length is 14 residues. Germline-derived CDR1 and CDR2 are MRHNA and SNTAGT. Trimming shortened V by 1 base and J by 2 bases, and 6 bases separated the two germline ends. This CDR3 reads CASSDLFGNQPQHF. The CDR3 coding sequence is TGTGCCAGCAGTGACTTATTTGGCAATCAGCCCCAGCATTTT.

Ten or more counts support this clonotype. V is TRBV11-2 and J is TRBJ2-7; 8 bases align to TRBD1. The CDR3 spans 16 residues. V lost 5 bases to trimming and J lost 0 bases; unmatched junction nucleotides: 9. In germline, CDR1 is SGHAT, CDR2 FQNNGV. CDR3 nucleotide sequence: TGTGCCAGCAGCCCGTACCGGGACAGGAACTCCTACGAGCAGTACTTC. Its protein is CASSPYRDRNSYEQYF.

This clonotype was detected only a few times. As DNA, the CDR3 is TGTGCCAGCAGCCAACTACCAACGGAGGGTGGCTACACCTTC. Translated: CASSQLPTEGGYTF. The chain joins TRBV3-1 to TRBJ1-2; D is ambiguous. The V end lost 2 bases, the J end lost 7 bases, and 14 bases lay between the germline ends. This CDR3 is 14 amino acids long. Germline V lookup: CDR1 LGHDT, CDR2 YNNKEL (reference sequence).

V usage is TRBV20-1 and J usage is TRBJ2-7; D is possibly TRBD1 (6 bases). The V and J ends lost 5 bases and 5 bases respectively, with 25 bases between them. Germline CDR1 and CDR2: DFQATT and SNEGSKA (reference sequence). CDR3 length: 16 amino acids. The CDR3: CSAWGPRGPRQDEQYF. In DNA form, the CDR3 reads TGCAGTGCTTGGGGCCCTCGGGGACCGCGACAGGACGAGCAGTACTTC.

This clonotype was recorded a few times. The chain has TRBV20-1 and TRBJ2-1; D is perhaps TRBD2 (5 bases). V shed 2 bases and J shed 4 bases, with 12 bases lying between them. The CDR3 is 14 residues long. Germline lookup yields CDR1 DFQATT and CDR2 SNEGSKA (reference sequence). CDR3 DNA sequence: TGCAGTGCTAGATTAGGACTGGGTTACAATGAGCAGTTCTTC. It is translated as CSARLGLGYNEQFF.

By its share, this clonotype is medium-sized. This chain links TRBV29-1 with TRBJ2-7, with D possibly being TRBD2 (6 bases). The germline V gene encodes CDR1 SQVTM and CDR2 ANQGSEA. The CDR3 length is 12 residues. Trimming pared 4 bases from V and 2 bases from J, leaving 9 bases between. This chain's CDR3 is CSVGGGTYEQYF. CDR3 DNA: TGCAGCGTTGGTGGAGGGACCTACGAGCAGTACTTC.

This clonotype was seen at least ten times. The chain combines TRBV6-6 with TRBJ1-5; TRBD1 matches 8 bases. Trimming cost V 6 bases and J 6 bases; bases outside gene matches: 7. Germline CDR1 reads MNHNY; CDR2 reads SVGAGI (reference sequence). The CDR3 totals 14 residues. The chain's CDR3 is CASSSTGGGQPQHF. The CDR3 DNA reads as TGTGCCAGCAGCTCAACAGGGGGGGGTCAGCCCCAGCATTTT.

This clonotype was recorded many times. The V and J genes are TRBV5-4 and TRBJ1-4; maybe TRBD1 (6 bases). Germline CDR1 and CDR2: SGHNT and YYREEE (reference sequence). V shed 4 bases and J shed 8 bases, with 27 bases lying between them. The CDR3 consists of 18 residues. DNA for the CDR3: TGTGCCAGCAGCCTCCGGGTAAGGGCAGGCCGGGACAAAGAAAAACTGTTTTTT. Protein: CASSLRVRAGRDKEKLFF.